This T cell receptor beta chain was captured in a study of monozygotic twins with cystic fibrosis. Trimming cost V 4 bases and J 7 bases; bases outside gene matches: 5. The CDR3 consists of 14 residues. Germline lookup yields CDR1 SGHDN and CDR2 FVKESK. The protocol was immunoSEQ multiplex PCR, while the TCRdb copy is restricted to in-frame clones and leaves out a portion. The data hold tens of thousands of clones, with 80% to 90% observed a single time. Sequencing was performed on blood. J is TRBJ2-1 and V is TRBV14, with TRBD1 identical over 9 bases. The receptor was isolated from a woman in her 30s with cystic fibrosis. CDR3 DNA: TGTGCCAGCAGCCGTAGGACAGGGGAAAATGAGCAGTTCTTC. Amino acids: CASSRRTGENEQFF.